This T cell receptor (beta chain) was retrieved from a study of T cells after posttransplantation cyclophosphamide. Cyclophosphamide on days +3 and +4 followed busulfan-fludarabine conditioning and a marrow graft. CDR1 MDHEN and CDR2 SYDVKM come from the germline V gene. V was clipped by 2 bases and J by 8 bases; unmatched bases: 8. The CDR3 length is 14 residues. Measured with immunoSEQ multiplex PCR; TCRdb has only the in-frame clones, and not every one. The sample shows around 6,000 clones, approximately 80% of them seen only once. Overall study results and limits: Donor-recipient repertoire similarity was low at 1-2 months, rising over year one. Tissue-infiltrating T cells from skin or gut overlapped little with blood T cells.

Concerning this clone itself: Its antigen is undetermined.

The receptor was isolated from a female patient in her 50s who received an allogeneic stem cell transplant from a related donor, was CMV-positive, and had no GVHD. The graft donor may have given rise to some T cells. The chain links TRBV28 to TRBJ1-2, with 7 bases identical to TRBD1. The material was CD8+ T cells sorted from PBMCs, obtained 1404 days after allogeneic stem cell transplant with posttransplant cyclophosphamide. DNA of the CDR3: TGTGCCAGCAGTTTAGTGTCGGAGGGGGCCGGCTACACCTTC. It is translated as CASSLVSEGAGYTF.